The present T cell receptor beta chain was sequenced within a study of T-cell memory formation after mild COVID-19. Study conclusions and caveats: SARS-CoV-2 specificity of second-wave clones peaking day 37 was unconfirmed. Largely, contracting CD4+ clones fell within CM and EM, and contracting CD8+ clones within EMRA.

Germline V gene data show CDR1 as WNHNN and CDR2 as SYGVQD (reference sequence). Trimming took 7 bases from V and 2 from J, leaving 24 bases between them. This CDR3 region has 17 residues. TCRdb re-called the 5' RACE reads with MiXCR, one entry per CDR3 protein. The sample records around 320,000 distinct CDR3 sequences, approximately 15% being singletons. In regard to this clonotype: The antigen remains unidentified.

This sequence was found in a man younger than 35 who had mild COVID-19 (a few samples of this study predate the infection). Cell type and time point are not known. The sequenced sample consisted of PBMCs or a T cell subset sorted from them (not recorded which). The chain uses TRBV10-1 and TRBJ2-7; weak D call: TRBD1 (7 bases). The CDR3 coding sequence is TGCGCCAGCAAGGAGATCCAGGGGGGATGCCACCCCTACGAGCAGTACGTC. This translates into CASKEIQGGCHPYEQYV.